This T cell receptor beta chain was retrieved from a study of beta chain features in type 1 diabetes. The study's findings and limits: Moderate yet significant TCRB CDR3 shortening was seen in Type 1 diabetes patients in all four CD4+ subsets.

In germline, CDR1 is SNHLY, CDR2 FYNNEI. Deletions cut 4 bases from V and 1 base from J, with 13 bases between. This CDR3 contains 15 residues. The investigators reverse transcribed all of the isolated RNA, so they sequenced expressed TCRB transcripts. Data came from immunoSEQ multiplex PCR; TCRdb stores just in-frame clones and leaves some out. The data contain 300,000 to 400,000 clones, 9.3% of them singletons. Every participating donor gave one draw, a heparinised blood sample averaging approximately 120 mL. Sorted CD4+ subsets: naive, central memory, regulatory, stem cell-like memory (CD45RO/CCR7/CD25/CD127/CD95/CD27 panel). Each of the sorted populations had a purity greater than 98%. In regard to this clone: As yet, its antigen is unknown. Other DNA sequences in the same sample also yield this CDR3.

This receptor was taken from a man aged 30 to 45 with type 1 diabetes. The specimen was central memory CD4+ T cells from blood. The chain is built from TRBV2 and TRBJ1-1, with D tentatively TRBD1 (5 bases). DNA for the CDR3: TGTGCCAGCAGTGGGCACCGGGGCCCGAACACTGAAGCTTTCTTT. It yields the protein CASSGHRGPNTEAFF.